This TCR beta chain was recovered during a study of blood T cell repertoires in COVID-19. For the study at large: Acute-phase and convalescent COVID-19 samples originated in the United States, Italy and Spain. The cDNA or gDNA used as material had been derived from T cells, B-cell-depleted T cells, or PBMCs.

Clones were read by immunoSEQ multiplex PCR, and TCRdb kept only the in-frame ones, dropping some. The sample lists about 210,000 clones, 81% seen once, with around 9% in the top ten. CDR3 length equals 13 residues. Germline CDR1 is LNHDA and CDR2 is SQIVND (reference sequence). V was pared by 10 bases and J by 2 bases, with 3 bases of the junction left unmatched. Participant reports of clinical history set cohort assignment. The rearrangement uses TRBV19 and TRBJ2-3; 10 bases map to TRBD2. The sample comprised PBMCs or T cells enriched from blood (not recorded which). The origin of this receptor is a woman aged 50 to 65 with acute COVID-19. Here the CDR3 reads CATGLANTDTQYF. As DNA, the CDR3 is TGTGCCACGGGACTAGCGAACACAGATACGCAGTATTTT. The whole variable domain, remainder taken from reference TRBV19 and TRBJ2-3, is DGGITQSPKYLFRKEGQNVTLSCEQNLNHDAMYWYRQDPGQGLRLIYYSQIVNDFQKGDIAEGYSVSREKKESFPLTVTSAQKNPTAFYLCATGLANTDTQYFGPGTRLTVL.